These T cell receptor beta chains were read from a single sample in a study of blood T cell repertoires in COVID-19. Data came from immunoSEQ multiplex PCR; TCRdb stores just in-frame clones and leaves some out. The sample has around 200,000 clones, around 87% seen once. Sequences were obtained from peripheral blood. These receptor sequences come from a man aged 55 to 69 who had recovered from COVID-19. CDR3s leave out the opening cysteine and the closing phenylalanine or tryptophan.

v_call,j_call,cdr3_length,cdr3_aa
TRBV7-2,TRBJ2-3,13,ASSLGGVRTDTQY
TRBV6-2/TRBV6-3,TRBJ2-7,12,ASSPGQVPYEQY
TRBV18,TRBJ2-1,16,ASSPQDRGTSGSNEQF
TRBV2,TRBJ2-1,10,ASSGIASEQF
TRBV28,TRBJ2-3,12,ASRTGGSTDTQY
TRBV28,TRBJ1-5,11,ATTQGAGQPQH
TRBV6-5,TRBJ2-7,14,ASSSPRTGAGYEQY
TRBV9,TRBJ1-6,12,ASSVEGQNSPLH
TRBV19,TRBJ2-1,10,ASSIGAGGKF
TRBV4-2,TRBJ2-3,14,ASSQESGASTDTQY
TRBV7-3,TRBJ2-3,15,ASSFLPRQGETDTQY
TRBV29-1,TRBJ2-7,13,SSKLGTGDSYEQY
TRBV28,TRBJ2-7,15,ASRGTSGFSDSYEQY
TRBV19,TRBJ2-1,15,ASSKGTSGRAAGEQF
TRBV5-4,TRBJ1-2,11,ASSPETNYGYT
TRBV24-1,TRBJ2-3,14,ATSDPRTGSTDTQY
TRBV27,TRBJ2-7,11,ASKAGISYEQY
TRBV5-1,TRBJ2-6,16,ASSLQGQYVSGANVLT
TRBV5-1,TRBJ2-3,16,ASSWPTSGWGAPDTQY
TRBV9,TRBJ2-3,14,ASSVAEGAGTDTQY
TRBV11-1,TRBJ2-3,13,ASSALAPFPDTQY
TRBV10-3,TRBJ2-7,11,AISQGQGYEQY
TRBV12-3/TRBV12-4,TRBJ1-2,11,ASSLRGNYGYT
TRBV7-6,TRBJ2-1,14,ASSSAGQGRYNEQF
TRBV30,TRBJ2-3,12,AWSRKVVTDTQY
TRBV7-9,TRBJ1-2,12,ASSLGGQGGGYT
TRBV7-9,TRBJ1-1,12,ASSTRQGKTEAF
TRBV27,TRBJ1-3,14,ASSALQGTAGNTIY
TRBV28,TRBJ1-4,12,ASSLAGAREKLF